This T cell receptor (beta chain) was obtained from a study of cytomegalovirus exposure and HLA in healthy donors. The PCR used 60 Vbeta and 13 Jbeta primers. TCRdb's copy holds only in-frame clones and misses some; the assay was immunoSEQ multiplex PCR. The sample carries 200,000 or so clones, roughly 80% recorded once. Concerning this clone: Other DNA sequences from this sample encode an identical CDR3 as well.

V was pared by 5 bases and J by 1 base, with 3 bases between. This CDR3 region has 12 residues. Germline V gene lookup returns CDR1 SGHNT and CDR2 YYREEE (reference sequence). Sequencing used PBMCs. The TCR sequence derives from a middle-aged man in good health and CMV-seronegative. The chain employs TRBV5-4 and TRBJ2-2, with D unclear. CDR3 bases: TGTGCCAGCAGTCAGAACACCGGGGAGCTGTTTTTT. Encoded protein: CASSQNTGELFF.